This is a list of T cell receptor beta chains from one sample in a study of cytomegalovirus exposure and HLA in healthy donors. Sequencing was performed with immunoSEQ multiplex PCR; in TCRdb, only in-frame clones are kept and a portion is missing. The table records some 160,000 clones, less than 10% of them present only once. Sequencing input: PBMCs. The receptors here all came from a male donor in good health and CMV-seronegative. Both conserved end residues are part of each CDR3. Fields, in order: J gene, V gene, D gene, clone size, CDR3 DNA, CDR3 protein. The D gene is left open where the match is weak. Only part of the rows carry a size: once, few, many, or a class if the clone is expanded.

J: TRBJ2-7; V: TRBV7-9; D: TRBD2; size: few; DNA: TGTGCCAGCAGCTTTTCTAGCGGCTACGAGCAGTACTTC; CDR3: CASSFSSGYEQYF
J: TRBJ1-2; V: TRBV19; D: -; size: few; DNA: TGTGCCAGTTTCGCGGGCTCCTTCCGCTACACCTTC; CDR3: CASFAGSFRYTF
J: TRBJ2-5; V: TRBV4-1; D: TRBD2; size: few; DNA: TGCGCCAGCAGCCCCGACGGCGGTAGCGGGGTCCAAGAGACCCAGTACTTC; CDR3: CASSPDGGSGVQETQYF
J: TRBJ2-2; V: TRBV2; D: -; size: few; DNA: TGTGCCAGCAGTAAGACGAACACAGGGCGGGAGCTGTTTTTT; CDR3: CASSKTNTGRELFF
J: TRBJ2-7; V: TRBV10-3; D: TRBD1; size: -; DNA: TGTGCCATCAGCTCCGGACAGGGAGTCTACGAGCAGTACTTC; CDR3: CAISSGQGVYEQYF
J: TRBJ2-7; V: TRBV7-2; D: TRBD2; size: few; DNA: TGTGCCAGCAGACGGACTAGCGGGGGCCACTACGAGCAGTACTTC; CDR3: CASRRTSGGHYEQYF
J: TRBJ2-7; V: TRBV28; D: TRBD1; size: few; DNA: TGTGCCAGCAGTCCTACCGGGACAGGGAGGTACGAGCAGTACTTC; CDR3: CASSPTGTGRYEQYF
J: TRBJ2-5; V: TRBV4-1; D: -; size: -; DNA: TGCGCCAGCAGCCAAGCTGGGCCTCCGGGGGAGACCCAGTACTTC; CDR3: CASSQAGPPGETQYF
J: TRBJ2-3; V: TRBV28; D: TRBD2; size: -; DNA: TGTGCCAGCAGTTCCTCCTGGCGGGAGCCTAGTACGCAGTATTTT; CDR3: CASSSSWREPSTQYF
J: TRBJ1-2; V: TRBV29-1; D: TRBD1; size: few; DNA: TGCAGCGCACTGACAGGGAACTATGGCTACACCTTC; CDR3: CSALTGNYGYTF
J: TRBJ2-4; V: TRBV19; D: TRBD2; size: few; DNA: TGTGCCAGTAGTTCGATACTAGCGGGAGTTACCAAAAACATTCAGTACTTC; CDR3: CASSSILAGVTKNIQYF
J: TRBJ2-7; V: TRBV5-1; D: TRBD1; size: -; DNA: TGCGCCAGCAGCTTGGGGGACAGATACGAGCAGTACTTC; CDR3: CASSLGDRYEQYF
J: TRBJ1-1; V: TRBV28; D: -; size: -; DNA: TGTGCCAGCAGTTTAGGGAGCGGAGTGTCTGAAGCTTTCTTT; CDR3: CASSLGSGVSEAFF
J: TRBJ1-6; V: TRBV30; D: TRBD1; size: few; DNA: TGTGCCTTGGACAGGGGCAATTCACCCCTCCACTTT; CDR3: CALDRGNSPLHF
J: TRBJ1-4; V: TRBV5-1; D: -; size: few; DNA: TGCGCCAGCAGCTTCCAGTCTGCAACTAATGAAAAACTGTTTTTT; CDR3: CASSFQSATNEKLFF
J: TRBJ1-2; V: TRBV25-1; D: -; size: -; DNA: TGTGCCAGCAGTCTGGCGGGGGATAATGGCTACACCTTC; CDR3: CASSLAGDNGYTF
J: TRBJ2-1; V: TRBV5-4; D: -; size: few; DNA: TGTGCCAGCAGCTTGGAGCCAGCAGGGAATGAGCAGTTCTTC; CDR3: CASSLEPAGNEQFF
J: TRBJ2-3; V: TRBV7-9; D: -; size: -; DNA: TGTGCCAGCAGCCCTAAGAAGCAGGGGTACACAGATACGCAGTATTTT; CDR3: CASSPKKQGYTDTQYF
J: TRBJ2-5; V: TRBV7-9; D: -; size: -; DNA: TGTGCCAGCAGCTTAGTGGGCGATCAGGACCAGTACTTC; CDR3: CASSLVGDQDQYF
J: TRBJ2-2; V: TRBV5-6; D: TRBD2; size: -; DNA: TGTGCCAGCAGCACCACTAGCGGGAGAACCGGGGAGCTGTTTTTT; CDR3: CASSTTSGRTGELFF
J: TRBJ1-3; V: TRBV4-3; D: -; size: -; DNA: TGCGCCAGTCAGGAGGGACTGATCTCTGGAAACACCATATATTTT; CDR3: CASQEGLISGNTIYF
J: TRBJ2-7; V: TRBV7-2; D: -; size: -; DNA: TGTGCCAGCAAACTTAGTTGGGAGTACGAGCAGTACTTC; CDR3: CASKLSWEYEQYF
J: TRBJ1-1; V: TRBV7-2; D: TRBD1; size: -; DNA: TGTGCCAGCAGCCATGGGACAGGGCGATGGACTGAAGCTTTCTTT; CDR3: CASSHGTGRWTEAFF
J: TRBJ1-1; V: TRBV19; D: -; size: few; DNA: TGTGCCAGTAGGGAGGGCTCCGAGTGGCCTGAAGCTTTCTTT; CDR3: CASREGSEWPEAFF
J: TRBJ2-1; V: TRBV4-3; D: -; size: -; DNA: TGCGCCAGCAGCCAAGATTTAAGTGCGGGAACCACCTACTACAATGAGCAGTTCTTC; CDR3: CASSQDLSAGTTYYNEQFF
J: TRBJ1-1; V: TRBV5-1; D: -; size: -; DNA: TGCGCCAGCAGCTTGGCCGGGGGTAACATGAACACTGAAGCTTTCTTT; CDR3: CASSLAGGNMNTEAFF
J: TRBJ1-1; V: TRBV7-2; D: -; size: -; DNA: TGTGCCAGCAGCACGGACAGGAACACTGAAGCTTTCTTT; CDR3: CASSTDRNTEAFF
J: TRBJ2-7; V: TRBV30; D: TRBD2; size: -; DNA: TGTGCCTGGACAACCGGGACTAGCTGGTACGAGCAGTACTTC; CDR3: CAWTTGTSWYEQYF
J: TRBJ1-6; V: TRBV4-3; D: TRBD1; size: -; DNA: TGCGCCAGCAGCCAAGGGACCCGGGACAGGGGCAATTCACCCCTCCACTTT; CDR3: CASSQGTRDRGNSPLHF
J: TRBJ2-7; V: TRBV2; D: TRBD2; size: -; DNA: TGTGCCAGCGCACTAGCGGGGGGGACCTACGAGCAGTACTTC; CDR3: CASALAGGTYEQYF
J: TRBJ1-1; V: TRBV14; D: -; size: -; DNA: TGTGCCAGCAGTCCGTCGTGGAACACTGAAGCTTTCTTT; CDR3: CASSPSWNTEAFF
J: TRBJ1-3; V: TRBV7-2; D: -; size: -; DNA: TGTGCCAGCAGCTTAGGGGCCTCTGGAAACACCATATATTTT; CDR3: CASSLGASGNTIYF
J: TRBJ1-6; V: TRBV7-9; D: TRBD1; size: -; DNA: TGTGCCAGCAGTTATGGGACAGGGGAGCATAATTCACCCCTCCACTTT; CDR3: CASSYGTGEHNSPLHF
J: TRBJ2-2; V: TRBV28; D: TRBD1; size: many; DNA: TGTGCCAGCAGGCGTACGGGACAGTCGAACACCGGGGAGCTGTTTTTT; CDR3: CASRRTGQSNTGELFF